This T cell receptor (beta chain) was obtained from a study of preoperative IRX-2 immunotherapy in early breast cancer. This CDR3 has 15 amino acids. J gave up 2 bases and V 3 bases, and 4 bases lay outside the gene matches. Germline CDR1 is MDHEN and CDR2 is SYDVKM. This table comes from immunoSEQ multiplex PCR, and its TCRdb copy is limited to in-frame clones, with some not included. The data show under 50,000 clones, roughly 82% seen once. Treatment noted: preoperative locoregional IRX-2 cytokine immunotherapy. Preoperative locoregional IRX-2 cytokine immunotherapy was tested in the phase Ib source study.

The sample was lymph node tissue, taken after IRX-2 immunotherapy. The chain is built from TRBV28 and TRBJ1-3; 7 bases map to TRBD1. The TCR sequence derives from a human donor with breast cancer. The CDR3 protein is CASSFIGTAGNTIYF. DNA for the CDR3: TGTGCCAGCAGTTTTATCGGGACAGCTGGAAACACCATATATTTT.